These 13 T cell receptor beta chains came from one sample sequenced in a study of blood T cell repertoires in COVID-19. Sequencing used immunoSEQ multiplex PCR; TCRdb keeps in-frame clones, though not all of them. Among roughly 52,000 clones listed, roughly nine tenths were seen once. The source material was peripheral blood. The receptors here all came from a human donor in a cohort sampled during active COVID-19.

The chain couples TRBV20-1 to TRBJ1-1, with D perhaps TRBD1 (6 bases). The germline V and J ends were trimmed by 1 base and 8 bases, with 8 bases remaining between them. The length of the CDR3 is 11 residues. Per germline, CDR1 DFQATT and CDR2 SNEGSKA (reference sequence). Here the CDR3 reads CSARGGPEAFF. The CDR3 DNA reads TGCAGTGCTAGAGGGGGGCCCGAAGCTTTCTTT.

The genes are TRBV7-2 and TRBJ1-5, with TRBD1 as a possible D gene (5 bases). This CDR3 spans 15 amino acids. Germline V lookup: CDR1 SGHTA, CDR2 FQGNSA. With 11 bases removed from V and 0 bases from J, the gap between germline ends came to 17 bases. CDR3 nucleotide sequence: TGTGCCGTCAGCCCCTGGGGGGTTAGCAATCAGCCCCAGCATTTT. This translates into CAVSPWGVSNQPQHF.

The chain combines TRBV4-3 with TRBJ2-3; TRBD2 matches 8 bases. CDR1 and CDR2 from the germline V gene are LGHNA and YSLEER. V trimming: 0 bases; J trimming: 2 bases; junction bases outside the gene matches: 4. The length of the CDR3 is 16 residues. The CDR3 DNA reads TGCGCCAGCAGCCAAGATTTAGCGGGGCCCACAGATACGCAGTATTTT. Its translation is CASSQDLAGPTDTQYF.

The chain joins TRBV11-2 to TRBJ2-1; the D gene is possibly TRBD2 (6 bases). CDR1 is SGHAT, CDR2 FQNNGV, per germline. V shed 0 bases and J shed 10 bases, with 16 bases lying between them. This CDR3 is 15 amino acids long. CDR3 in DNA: TGTGCCAGCAGCTTAGATCGGGCGGGGTCACACGAGCAGTTCTTC. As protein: CASSLDRAGSHEQFF.

This CDR3 is CASSETSTDTQYF. The CDR3 DNA is TGTGCCAGCAGCGAAACTAGCACAGATACGCAGTATTTT. The chain is built from TRBV9 and TRBJ2-3; D is unresolved. The V end lost 3 bases, the J end lost 0 bases, and 5 bases lay between the germline ends. Germline CDR1 reads SGDLS; CDR2 reads YYNGEE. This CDR3 spans 13 amino acids.

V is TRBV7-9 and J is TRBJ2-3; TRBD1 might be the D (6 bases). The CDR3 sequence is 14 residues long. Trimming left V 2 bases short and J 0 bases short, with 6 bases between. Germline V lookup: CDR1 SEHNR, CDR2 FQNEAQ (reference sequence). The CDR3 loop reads CASSLRGSTDTQYF. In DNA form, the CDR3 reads TGTGCCAGCAGCTTAAGGGGGAGCACAGATACGCAGTATTTT. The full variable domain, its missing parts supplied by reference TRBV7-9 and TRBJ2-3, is DTGVSQNPRHKITKRGQNVTFRCDPISEHNRLYWYRQTLGQGPEFLTYFQNEAQLEKSRLLSDRFSAERPKGSFSTLEIQRTEQGDSAMYLCASSLRGSTDTQYFGPGTRLTVL.

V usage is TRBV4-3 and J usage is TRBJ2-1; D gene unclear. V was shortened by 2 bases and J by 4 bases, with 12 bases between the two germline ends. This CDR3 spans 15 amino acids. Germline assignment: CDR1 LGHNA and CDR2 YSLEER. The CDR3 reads CASSQTPLTYNEQFF. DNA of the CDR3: TGCGCCAGCAGCCAAACCCCTTTGACTTACAATGAGCAGTTCTTC.

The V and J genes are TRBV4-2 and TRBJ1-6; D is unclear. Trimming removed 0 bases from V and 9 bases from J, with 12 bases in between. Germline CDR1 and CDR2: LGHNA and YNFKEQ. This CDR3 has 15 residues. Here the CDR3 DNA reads TGTGCCAGCAGCCAAGAGAACAGTTTGGGTTCACCCCTCCACTTT. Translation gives CASSQENSLGSPLHF.

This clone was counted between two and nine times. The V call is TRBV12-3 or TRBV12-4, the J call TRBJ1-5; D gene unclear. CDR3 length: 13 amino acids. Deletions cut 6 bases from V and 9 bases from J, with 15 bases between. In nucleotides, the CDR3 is TGTGCCAGCAGCCCGGAGAGAACTCCGCCCCAGCATTTT. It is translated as CASSPERTPPQHF.

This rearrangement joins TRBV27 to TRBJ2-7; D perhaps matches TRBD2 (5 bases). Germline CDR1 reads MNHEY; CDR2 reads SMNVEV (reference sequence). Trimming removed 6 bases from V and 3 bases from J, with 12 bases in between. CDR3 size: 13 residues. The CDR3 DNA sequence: TGTGCCAGCAGAGGAAGTGGGAGCTACGAGCAGTACTTC. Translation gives CASRGSGSYEQYF.

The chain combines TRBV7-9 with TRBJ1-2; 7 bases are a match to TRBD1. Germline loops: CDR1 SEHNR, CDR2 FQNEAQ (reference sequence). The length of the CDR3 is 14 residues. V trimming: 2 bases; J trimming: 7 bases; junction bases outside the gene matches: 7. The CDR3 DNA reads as TGTGCCAGCAGCTTACAGGGGGTCGCCCCTGGCTACACCTTC. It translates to CASSLQGVAPGYTF.

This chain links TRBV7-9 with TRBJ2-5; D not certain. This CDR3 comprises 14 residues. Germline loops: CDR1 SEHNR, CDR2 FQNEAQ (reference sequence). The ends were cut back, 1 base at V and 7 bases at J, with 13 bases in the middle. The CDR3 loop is CASSLGGGRGTQYF. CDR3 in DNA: TGTGCCAGCAGCTTAGGAGGCGGTCGAGGGACCCAGTACTTC.

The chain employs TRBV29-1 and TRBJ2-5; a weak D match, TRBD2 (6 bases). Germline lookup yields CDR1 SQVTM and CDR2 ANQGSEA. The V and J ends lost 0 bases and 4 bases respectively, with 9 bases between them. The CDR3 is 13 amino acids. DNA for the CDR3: TGCAGCGTTGAAGATCTCGGGGGAGAGACCCAGTACTTC. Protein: CSVEDLGGETQYF.